This T cell receptor (beta chain) was sequenced during a study of CD8 T cells in Susac syndrome. Study observations and caveats: The authors acknowledged that the study's TCR sequencing and HLA analysis involved relatively few individuals.

RNA, at roughly 0.45 to 1 ug, was reverse transcribed with random hexamers. By means of immunoSEQ multiplex PCR, TCR beta CDR3 spanning 54 Vbeta and 13 Jbeta underwent amplification. Using its own MiXCR run on the immunoSEQ multiplex PCR reads, TCRdb lists one record per CDR3 protein. The sample contains 330,000 or so distinct CDR3 sequences, approximately 85% of which appear only once. TCR beta sequences were obtained from blood CD8+ and CD4+ T cells. It was negative isolation that provided the CD8+ and CD4+ T cells, whereas TEMRA cells were enriched by FACS. This CDR3 is 16 amino acids long. J lost 2 bases, V lost 4 bases, and 10 bases had no gene match. CDR1 SEHNR and CDR2 FQNEAQ come from the germline V gene (reference sequence). This clonotype was observed once. No antigen is known for it.

The genes are TRBV7-9 and TRBJ2-7; 8 bases line up with TRBD1. Material: CD8+ T cells from PBMCs. The receptor was isolated from a human donor with multiple sclerosis. The CDR3 reads CASSSLEPDRAYEQYF. The CDR3 DNA follows: TGTGCCAGCAGCTCCCTAGAGCCGGACAGGGCCTACGAGCAGTACTTC.